The clone carrying this TCR beta chain was counted ten times or more. Its antigen is undetermined. This entry comes from a study of CD8 T cells in ankylosing spondylitis. Deletions cut 6 bases from V and 1 base from J, with 12 bases between. The CDR3 loop spans 13 amino acids. Germline CDR1 SQVTM, CDR2 ANQGSEA. Each TCR beta library was made by quantitative 5'-RACE that incorporated molecular barcodes. TCRdb re-called the 5' RACE reads through MiXCR, storing one row per CDR3 protein. Of 80,000 to 100,000 distinct CDR3 sequences in the sample, 8% to 10% are singletons; the top ten hold nearly 10%. Study-wide results and caveats: Blood of patients with ankylosing spondylitis appeared to be characterized by a TCR beta motif of several highly homologous variants. Disease-linked clones, CD8+, were relatively rare in peripheral blood. Before this, some motif variants had been reported in reactive arthritis synovial fluid and blood.

Sequenced: blood, either unsorted or a sorted T cell fraction (not recorded which). The TCR originated in a male donor with ankylosing spondylitis or in good health (not recorded which). The V and J genes are TRBV29-1 and TRBJ1-1, with a tentative D call TRBD1 (6 bases). The CDR3 DNA is TGCAGCGTAACAGGGTGGGGGAACACTGAAGCTTTCTTT. Its protein product is CSVTGWGNTEAFF.